The clone carrying this T cell receptor (beta chain) was seen ten or more times. Its target is not known. CDR3 length: 14 amino acids. Unmatched junction bases numbered 8, after V lost 5 bases and J lost 10 bases. Germline values: CDR1 SNHLY, CDR2 FYNNEI. The record originates from a study of regulatory T cells in long-lasting Graves disease. As to time point: persistent/refractory GD, antithyroid drugs over 5 years with positive TRAb. PBMC RNA served as the TCR library source. Findings and caveats of the study: Persistent Graves' disease cases displayed lower TCR diversity than newly diagnosed ones.

Through Arm-PCR of CDR3 regions and iRepertoire HTBI primers, TCR beta libraries were built. Original processing notes: Identified segments across samples numbered more than 55 TRBV and over eleven TRBJ. TCRdb re-called the multiplex PCR reads with MiXCR, one entry per CDR3 protein. In this record, the V and J calls reflect TCRdb's handling and not the investigators' own analysis. The repertoire holds roughly 450,000 distinct CDR3 sequences, with 20% to 30% as singletons. The gene calls are TRBV2 and TRBJ1-6, with TRBD1 matching over 7 bases. The source material was peripheral blood mononuclear cells (PBMCs), sampled when the disease was refractory, from a patient treated with antithyroid drugs. The clonotype originates from a female donor with Graves disease. The CDR3, as DNA: TGTGCCAGCAGTCCCACAGGGGTAGACTCACCCCTCCACTTT. This translates into CASSPTGVDSPLHF.